The 6 T cell receptor beta chains below were found in one sample sequenced in a study of Graves' ophthalmopathy and Graves' hyperthyroidism. Amplification targeted the TCR beta CDR3 regions, with RNA transcripts as the source material. Following a first-round RT-PCR that used HTBI primers, a second-round multiplex PCR was carried out. TCRdb reanalysed the multiplex PCR reads using MiXCR and keeps one entry per CDR3 protein. The table includes roughly 410,000 distinct CDR3 sequences, roughly 15% detected once. The specimen sequenced was peripheral blood. The receptors were sampled from a woman aged 18-29 years with stable Graves' hyperthyroidism.

About this clonotype: Just one base apart from a much larger clone, this may be a read error. The genes are TRBV6-1 and TRBJ2-2; D possibly corresponds to TRBD1 (5 bases). This CDR3 comprises 13 residues. Germline values: CDR1 MNHNS, CDR2 SASEGT. Trimming removed 11 bases from V and 10 bases from J, with 20 bases in between. CDR3 sequence reads: CAGSRVPAVELFF. The CDR3 DNA follows: TGTGCCGGATCCAGGGTTCCGGCCGTGGAGCTGTTTTTT.

At least ten counts were recorded for this clonotype. The chain joins TRBV6-5 to TRBJ2-7; 9 nucleotides agree with TRBD1. The CDR3 contains 15 residues. Germline CDR1 and CDR2: MNHEY and SVGAGI. The trim removed 0 bases at V and 4 bases at J, leaving 4 bases unmatched. The CDR3 protein is CASSYSRGTGYEQYF. CDR3 nucleotide sequence: TGTGCCAGCAGTTACTCCCGCGGGACAGGGTACGAGCAGTACTTC.

This clonotype was observed at least ten times. This chain links TRBV11-2 with TRBJ1-2, with a weak D call TRBD1 (6 bases). The ends were cut back, 5 bases at V and 4 bases at J, with 20 bases in the middle. CDR3 size: 16 residues. The germline V gene has CDR1 SGHAT and CDR2 FQNNGV. In nucleotides, the CDR3 is TGTGCCAGCAGCCCCGGACCACAGGGCACCATCTATGGCTACACCTTC. It is translated as CASSPGPQGTIYGYTF. Combining the CDR3 with reference TRBV11-2 and TRBJ1-2 gives the whole variable domain EAGVAQSPRYKIIEKRQSVAFWCNPISGHATLYWYQQILGQGPKLLIQFQNNGVVDDSQLPKDRFSAERLKGVDSTLKIQPAKLEDSAVYLCASSPGPQGTIYGYTFGSGTRLTVV.

This clonotype was found many times. The chain recombines TRBV7-6 with TRBJ2-7; 9 nucleotides align to TRBD1. CDR3 size: 14 residues. CDR1 and CDR2 (germline): SGHVS, FNYEAQ. With 3 bases clipped from V and 3 bases from J, the junction kept 3 bases outside the gene matches. The CDR3 DNA follows: TGTGCCAGCAGCTTCGCGACAGGGGGCTACGAGCAGTACTTC. This codes for CASSFATGGYEQYF.

This chain links TRBV20-1 with TRBJ1-5, with TRBD1 as a possible D gene (6 bases). V lost 0 bases and J 9 bases, leaving 24 bases between the germline ends. Per germline, CDR1 DFQATT and CDR2 SNEGSKA (reference sequence). CDR3 size: 17 residues. CDR3 nucleotide sequence: TGCAGTGCTAGAGATCGGCGGGGGAGGCAGGGGTCTAGGCCCCAGCATTTT. Protein product: CSARDRRGRQGSRPQHF.

The table lists this clonotype with many counts. The chain couples TRBV29-1 to TRBJ1-5; a possible D gene is TRBD1 (6 bases). Looked up from germline, CDR1 is SQVTM and CDR2 is ANQGSEA. V lost 6 bases and J lost 6, with 12 bases in between. This CDR3 spans 12 amino acids. The CDR3: CSVGGGAQPQHF. In nucleotides, the CDR3 is TGCAGCGTGGGGGGGGGGGCTCAGCCCCAGCATTTT.